The clone carrying this T cell receptor beta chain was counted between two and nine times. Its antigen is not known. This may arise from a read error, as a much more abundant clone is one base away. According to the study, genomic DNA was the template for TCR beta VDJ and CDR3 profiling. MiXCR, run by TCRdb on the reads, gives a single entry per CDR3 protein. The sample lists some 160,000 distinct CDR3 sequences, around 48% seen once, with under 35% in the top ten. The data originate from a study of CD8+CD57+ T cells in acquired aplastic anemia. Across the whole study: Sorted CD4+ and CD8+ cells yielded 3.2 ug of DNA on average. General study results and limits: In CD8+ cells, Simpson's diversity showed no significant difference between patients and controls.

Patients chosen for sequencing had CD8+CD57+ cells that had expanded, as shown by flow cytometry. The length of the CDR3 is 13 residues. Per germline, CDR1 LNHDA and CDR2 SQIVND (reference sequence). Trimming removed 2 bases from V and 8 bases from J, with 12 bases in between. This sequence was found in a human donor with aplastic anemia. The chain links TRBV19 to TRBJ1-1; D is undetermined. Sequencing was performed on sorted CD4+, CD8+, or CD8+CD57+ T cells (not recorded which) from PBMCs. CDR3 coding DNA: TGTGCCAGTAGTATATGGCCGGCCAGAGAAGCTTTCTTT. This gives the protein CASSIWPAREAFF.